The next 2 T cell receptor beta chains were all read from a single sample in a study of CD8 T cells in Susac syndrome. RNA in amounts of roughly 0.5 to 1 ug was reverse transcribed with random hexamers. MiXCR, applied by TCRdb to the immunoSEQ multiplex PCR reads, yields one record per CDR3 protein. Counted here are approximately 200,000 distinct CDR3 sequences, approximately 95% occurring once; the ten biggest clones make up 0.082%. Sample: CD4+ T cells from PBMCs. The receptor source for this set is a human donor with multiple sclerosis.

J is TRBJ1-1 and V is TRBV6-5; D unresolved. V lost 0 bases and J lost 8, with 10 bases in between. Germline assignment: CDR1 MNHEY and CDR2 SVGAGI. This CDR3 is 13 amino acids long. The CDR3 loop is CASSYSRWREAFF. The CDR3 DNA reads as TGTGCCAGCAGTTACTCGAGATGGCGGGAAGCTTTCTTT.

The chain combines TRBV27 with TRBJ1-6; D is unresolved. The V gene lost 8 bases and the J gene lost 6 bases, with 8 bases spanning the gap. The CDR3 is 12 residues long. Germline CDR1 is MNHEY and CDR2 is SMNVEV (reference sequence). The CDR3 protein is CASAIVNSPLHF. The DNA of the CDR3 is TGTGCCAGCGCTATAGTTAATTCACCCCTCCACTTT.